This T cell receptor (beta chain) derives from a study of Ad26.COV2.S vaccination and SARS-CoV-2 variants. Concerning this clone: The sample has other DNA sequences that encode this CDR3 too.

Noted treatment: approximately 18 received Ad26.COV2.S at low or high dose, single or two shots; about 5 received placebo; per-sample allocation not given. Day 63 after the first injection of vaccine or placebo was the sampling time. In germline, CDR1 is SNHLY, CDR2 FYNNEI. The CDR3 has 11 residues. Trimming removed 2 bases at V and 5 bases at J, with 3 bases between. Only in-frame clones appear in the TCRdb table, and some are missing; sequencing was by immunoSEQ multiplex PCR. Among about 250,000 clones, 80% to 90% were seen once, and the ten largest hold about 3.1%. The sequence came from a person aged 18-65 years who received the Ad26.COV2.S COVID-19 vaccine or a placebo. Sequencing was performed on peripheral blood, taken in a trial of Ad26.COV2.S vaccine versus placebo. The rearrangement uses TRBV2 and TRBJ2-5; D call uncertain. CDR3: CASSESETQYF. The CDR3 DNA reads TGTGCCAGCAGTGAATCGGAGACCCAGTACTTC. The entire variable domain, with the rest obtained from reference TRBV2 and TRBJ2-5, is as follows: EPEVTQTPSHQVTQMGQEVILRCVPISNHLYFYWYRQILGQKVEFLVSFYNNEISEKSEIFDDQFSVERPDGSNFTLKIRSTKLEDSAMYFCASSESETQYFGPGTRLLVL.